Each of the 23 T cell receptor beta chains below was sequenced from the same sample in a study of blood T cell repertoires in COVID-19. Assay used: immunoSEQ multiplex PCR; TCRdb lists only in-frame clones, some missing. The sample holds 200,000 to 250,000 clones, approximately 88% seen once. The sample taken for sequencing was peripheral blood. The receptor set was obtained from a man in his fifties or sixties who had recovered from COVID-19.

The J gene is TRBJ2-4, the V gene TRBV28; D gene ambiguous. The germline gives CDR1 MDHEN, CDR2 SYDVKM. V dropped 3 bases and J dropped 8 bases, with 11 bases sitting between them. The CDR3 extends over 13 amino acids. As DNA, the CDR3 is TGTGCCAGCAGTTTGCCTACTCGGGACATTCAGTACTTC. Translated, it gives CASSLPTRDIQYF.

The V gene is TRBV6-4, the J gene TRBJ2-1; TRBD1 matches 9 bases. V trimming: 5 bases; J trimming: 1 base; junction bases outside the gene matches: 3. Germline values: CDR1 MRHNA, CDR2 SNTAGT. This CDR3 has 15 amino acids. For the CDR3, the DNA is TGTGCCAGCAGTCCACAGGGGGCGTCCTACAATGAGCAGTTCTTC. Its translation: CASSPQGASYNEQFF.

The chain carries TRBV7-6 and TRBJ1-3; 10 bases are shared with TRBD1. CDR1 SGHVS and CDR2 FNYEAQ come from the germline V gene. The CDR3 runs to 17 residues. Trimming at V came to 2 bases and at J to 0 bases, leaving 4 bases not matched to a gene. CDR3 amino acids: CASSLTTGGGSGNTIYF. CDR3 nucleotides: TGTGCCAGCAGCTTAACGACAGGGGGCGGCTCTGGAAACACCATATATTTT.

The chain carries TRBV14 and TRBJ2-7; maybe TRBD2 (6 bases). V was shortened by 8 bases and J by 7 bases, with 21 bases between the two germline ends. Germline-derived CDR1 and CDR2 are SGHDN and FVKESK. The CDR3 is 14 residues long. CDR3 DNA sequence: TGTGCCAGCTCAAAGGCGGGACCCCAGACGGAGCAGTACTTC. Amino acid sequence: CASSKAGPQTEQYF.

The gene calls are TRBV18 and TRBJ2-5; D remains unclear. V was pared by 1 base and J by 1 base, with 7 bases between. This CDR3 is 14 amino acids long. CDR1 KGHSH and CDR2 LQKENI come from the germline V gene. This CDR3 is CASSPRAGQETQYF. The CDR3 nucleotides read TGTGCCAGCTCACCACGGGCAGGCCAAGAGACCCAGTACTTC.

The chain employs TRBV27 and TRBJ1-2; TRBD1 might be the D (5 bases). Trimming cost V 3 bases and J 4 bases, with 9 bases left between them. CDR1 MNHEY and CDR2 SMNVEV come from the germline V gene (reference sequence). This CDR3 is built from 13 residues. The CDR3 here is CASSLQGSYGYTF. The CDR3 DNA follows: TGTGCCAGCAGTTTGCAGGGCAGCTATGGCTACACCTTC.

The V and J genes are TRBV6-2 or TRBV6-3 and TRBJ2-5, with D unresolved. From germline, CDR1 is MNHEY and CDR2 SVGEGT. CDR3 length: 15 residues. V was cut by 1 base and J by 0 bases, with 9 bases left in between. CDR3 coding DNA: TGTGCCAGCAGTTACTTGGTACAGTACCAAGAGACCCAGTACTTC. Its protein product is CASSYLVQYQETQYF.

This chain uses TRBV7-9 with TRBJ2-7, with a possible D match to TRBD1 (6 bases). This CDR3 contains 14 residues. V dropped 5 bases and J dropped 0 bases, with 11 bases sitting between them. The germline V gene has CDR1 SEHNR and CDR2 FQNEAQ (reference sequence). CDR3 sequence reads: CASSVQGNSYEQYF. In DNA form, the CDR3 reads TGTGCCAGCAGCGTTCAGGGGAACTCCTACGAGCAGTACTTC. The full variable domain, in which reference TRBV7-9 and TRBJ2-7 provide the parts outside the CDR3, is DTGVSQNPRHKITKRGQNVTFRCDPISEHNRLYWYRQTLGQGPEFLTYFQNEAQLEKSRLLSDRFSAERPKGSFSTLEIQRTEQGDSAMYLCASSVQGNSYEQYFGPGTRLTVT.

V is TRBV27 and J is TRBJ1-1; 8 bases are shared with TRBD1. The CDR3 spans 15 residues. J lost 1 base, V lost 3 bases, and 4 bases had no gene match. Germline-derived CDR1 and CDR2 are MNHEY and SMNVEV (reference sequence). The chain's CDR3 is CASSFDGTGNTEAFF. Here the CDR3 DNA reads TGTGCCAGCAGTTTCGACGGGACAGGGAACACTGAAGCTTTCTTT.

This clone was seen a handful of times. CDR3 DNA: TGTGCCAGCAGTGAGAGGATAGAGCAGTACTTC. Amino acids: CASSERIEQYF. V is TRBV2 and J is TRBJ2-7; no reliable D call. Germline CDR1 SNHLY, CDR2 FYNNEI. The CDR3 runs 11 residues. V lost 3 bases and J 7 bases, leaving 7 bases between the germline ends.

V is TRBV28 and J is TRBJ2-2; possible D gene TRBD1, 6 bases. The CDR3 has 17 residues. V was trimmed by 6 bases and J by 4 bases, leaving 21 bases between them. Germline CDR1 is MDHEN and CDR2 is SYDVKM. The CDR3 is CASSPWGQRTLTGELFF. CDR3 nucleotides: TGTGCCAGCAGCCCTTGGGGACAAAGGACCCTCACCGGGGAGCTGTTTTTT. The entire variable domain, with the rest obtained from reference TRBV28 and TRBJ2-2, is as follows: DVKVTQSSRYLVKRTGEKVFLECVQDMDHENMFWYRQDPGLGLRLIYFSYDVKMKEKGDIPEGYSVSREKKERFSLILESASTNQTSMYLCASSPWGQRTLTGELFFGEGSRLTVL.

The V and J genes are TRBV27 and TRBJ2-3; D unclear. The germline V gene has CDR1 MNHEY and CDR2 SMNVEV (reference sequence). The CDR3 consists of 12 residues. Trimming removed 3 bases from V and 8 bases from J, with 9 bases in between. CDR3 DNA sequence: TGTGCCAGCAGTTTCAGTTCGGGTACGCAGTATTTT. As protein: CASSFSSGTQYF.

The genes are TRBV2 and TRBJ1-1, with D unclear. Germline-derived CDR1 and CDR2 are SNHLY and FYNNEI. The V end was cut by 8 bases, the J end by 2 bases, with 12 bases between. The CDR3 has 13 amino acids. CDR3: CASFRTRNTEAFF. The DNA for the CDR3 is TGTGCCAGCTTTAGAACTCGTAACACTGAAGCTTTCTTT.

In DNA form, the CDR3 reads TGCGCCAGCAGCCGGAGAGTTACTAGCGGGAGTGGTGAGCAGTTCTTC. It is translated as CASSRRVTSGSGEQFF. The chain links TRBV4-3 to TRBJ2-1; 11 bases align to TRBD2. V lost 4 bases and J lost 9; bases outside the gene matches: 11. CDR1 is LGHNA and CDR2 is YSLEER in the germline V gene. This CDR3 spans 16 amino acids.

The chain combines TRBV7-2 with TRBJ1-2; perhaps TRBD1 as D (6 bases). Germline lookup yields CDR1 SGHTA and CDR2 FQGNSA. Trimming removed 2 bases at V and 7 bases at J, with 23 bases between. This CDR3 has 17 residues. Here the CDR3 DNA reads TGTGCCAGCAGCTTAACTCCCGGTCAGGGAGAAGGGGGTGGCTACACCTTC. This encodes CASSLTPGQGEGGGYTF.

CDR3 coding DNA: TGTGCCAGCGGGACAGGGGGCGAGGTATATGGCTACACCTTC. Amino acids: CASGTGGEVYGYTF. The V and J genes are TRBV28 and TRBJ1-2, with 12 bases lining up with TRBD1. Germline V gene lookup returns CDR1 MDHEN and CDR2 SYDVKM. Trimming at V came to 8 bases and at J to 5 bases, leaving 6 bases not matched to a gene. This CDR3 is built from 14 residues.

This chain joins TRBV25-1 and TRBJ1-2; TRBD1 aligns across 7 bases. This CDR3 region has 13 residues. The junction had 3 bases not matched to a gene; V was cut back by 4 bases and J by 4 bases. The germline CDR1 and CDR2 sequences are MGHDK and SYGVNS. The CDR3 DNA sequence: TGTGCCAGCAGTGCTCGGACAGGCTATGGCTACACCTTC. It translates to CASSARTGYGYTF.

V is TRBV11-1 and J is TRBJ2-7; weak D call: TRBD2 (6 bases). CDR1 and CDR2 (germline): SGHAT, FQDESV (reference sequence). The CDR3 spans 16 residues. Trimming left V 5 bases short and J 7 bases short, with 24 bases between. The CDR3 sequence is CASSPGVLDGGLEQYF. The CDR3 DNA follows: TGTGCCAGCAGCCCGGGGGTTTTAGACGGTGGTCTTGAGCAGTACTTC. Complete variable domain (other parts from reference TRBV11-1 and TRBJ2-7): EAEVAQSPRYKITEKSQAVAFWCDPISGHATLYWYRQILGQGPELLVQFQDESVVDDSQLPKDRFSAERLKGVDSTLKIQPAELGDSAMYLCASSPGVLDGGLEQYFGPGTRLTVT.

This rearrangement joins TRBV6-5 to TRBJ1-1, with D unclear. Germline V lookup: CDR1 MNHEY, CDR2 SVGAGI. This CDR3 region has 11 residues. The V end was cut by 7 bases, the J end by 3 bases, with 6 bases between. For the CDR3, the DNA is TGTGCCAGCAAGCGGGACACTGAAGCTTTCTTT. It is translated as CASKRDTEAFF.

The chain uses TRBV7-6 and TRBJ2-5; 13 bases map to TRBD2. The V gene end was trimmed by 5 bases and the J gene end by 13 bases; junction bases not matched to a gene: 22. This CDR3 spans 18 amino acids. Germline V gene lookup returns CDR1 SGHVS and CDR2 FNYEAQ. The CDR3: CASSPARGTGGLAGPLYF. The CDR3 DNA sequence: TGTGCCAGCAGCCCTGCGCGGGGGACAGGGGGACTAGCGGGGCCCCTGTACTTC.

The rearrangement uses TRBV30 and TRBJ2-1, with TRBD2 identical over 11 bases. Unmatched junction bases numbered 4, after V lost 4 bases and J lost 2 bases. The germline CDR1 and CDR2 sequences are GTSNPN and SVGIG (reference sequence). The CDR3 has 15 residues. CDR3: CAWTGTSGTYNEQFF. The CDR3 nucleotides read TGTGCCTGGACGGGGACTAGCGGTACCTACAATGAGCAGTTCTTC.

The chain employs TRBV28 and TRBJ1-2, with 10 bases lining up with TRBD1. With 6 bases clipped from V and 4 bases from J, the junction kept 5 bases outside the gene matches. From germline, CDR1 is MDHEN and CDR2 SYDVKM. This CDR3 region has 14 residues. This chain's CDR3 is CASRLGTGVYGYTF. CDR3 nucleotides: TGTGCCAGCAGATTGGGGACAGGGGTCTATGGCTACACCTTC.

This chain joins TRBV30 and TRBJ1-3, with D hard to call. V shed 1 base and J shed 0 bases, with 4 bases lying between them. CDR1 is GTSNPN, CDR2 SVGIG, per germline (reference sequence). The CDR3 consists of 13 residues. CDR3: CAWSDYSGNTIYF. For the CDR3, the DNA is TGTGCCTGGAGTGATTACTCTGGAAACACCATATATTTT.